The T cell receptor (beta chain) described here comes from a study of T cell responses to AZD1222 COVID-19 vaccine. TCRdb's table, derived via immunoSEQ multiplex PCR, lists solely in-frame clones and lacks some. The table records 100,000 to 150,000 clones, 80% to 90% of them present only once. Per germline, CDR1 SGHTA and CDR2 FQGTGA. Trimming removed 5 bases at V and 0 bases at J, with 12 bases between. This CDR3 region has 15 residues. The rearrangement joins TRBV7-3 to TRBJ2-3, with D possibly matching TRBD2 (5 bases). The input for sequencing was peripheral blood, taken on day 0 of AZD1222 vaccination. The sequence came from an adult in good health. CDR3 amino acids: CASSLWTGSTDTQYF. The CDR3 DNA reads TGTGCCAGCAGCCTTTGGACGGGGAGCACAGATACGCAGTATTTT.